Listed below are T cell receptor beta chains from one sample, sequenced in a study of shared clonotypes between healthy human individuals. The method was immunoSEQ multiplex PCR; TCRdb's version includes in-frame clones alone and lacks a portion of them. The table records roughly 2,000,000 clones, around 95% of them present only once. Sample: naive CD8+ T cells from PBMCs. The receptors were gathered from a man aged 18 to 30 in good health. Some clones in this sample may be carry-over from other donors' samples. Both conserved end residues are part of each CDR3. A D gene is named only where the DNA matches it firmly. Only part of the rows carry a size: once, few, many, or a class if the clone is expanded.

v_call: TRBV7-8; clone_size: .; d_call: .; j_call: TRBJ2-7; cdr3_aa: CASSLGVTYEQYF; cdr3_nt: TGTGCCAGCAGCTTAGGGGTAACCTACGAGCAGTACTTC
v_call: TRBV29-1; clone_size: .; d_call: .; j_call: TRBJ2-3; cdr3_aa: CSAWSGTDTQYF; cdr3_nt: TGCAGCGCCTGGTCCGGAACAGATACGCAGTATTTT
v_call: TRBV9; clone_size: .; d_call: TRBD1; j_call: TRBJ1-4; cdr3_aa: CASSGNRGHEKLFF; cdr3_nt: TGTGCCAGCAGCGGTAACAGGGGGCATGAAAAACTGTTTTTT
v_call: TRBV7-9; clone_size: .; d_call: .; j_call: TRBJ2-2; cdr3_aa: CASSSQAVGYLAGELFF; cdr3_nt: TGTGCCAGCAGCTCACAGGCGGTCGGGTACCTTGCCGGGGAGCTGTTTTTT
v_call: TRBV5-6; clone_size: .; d_call: .; j_call: TRBJ2-7; cdr3_aa: CASSFGDGTGEQYF; cdr3_nt: TGTGCCAGCAGCTTTGGGGACGGGACTGGCGAGCAGTACTTC
v_call: TRBV7-9; clone_size: once; d_call: .; j_call: TRBJ2-1; cdr3_aa: CASSSPLRYNEQFF; cdr3_nt: TGTGCCAGCAGCTCACCCTTGCGATACAATGAGCAGTTCTTC
v_call: TRBV25-1; clone_size: .; d_call: .; j_call: TRBJ1-2; cdr3_aa: CASSEGNGYTF; cdr3_nt: TGTGCCAGCAGTGAGGGGAATGGCTACACCTTC
v_call: TRBV7-9; clone_size: .; d_call: TRBD2; j_call: TRBJ2-3; cdr3_aa: CASSPNRLAGGPDTQYF; cdr3_nt: TGTGCCAGCAGCCCTAACCGACTAGCGGGAGGGCCAGATACGCAGTATTTT
v_call: TRBV27; clone_size: .; d_call: .; j_call: TRBJ2-1; cdr3_aa: CASSLLGEYNEQFF; cdr3_nt: TGTGCCAGCAGCCTCCTGGGGGAATACAATGAGCAGTTCTTC
v_call: TRBV2; clone_size: .; d_call: .; j_call: TRBJ2-7; cdr3_aa: CARRDTYEQYF; cdr3_nt: TGTGCCAGGAGGGACACCTACGAGCAGTACTTC
v_call: TRBV6-1; clone_size: .; d_call: .; j_call: TRBJ2-7; cdr3_aa: CASSEQGLDYEQYF; cdr3_nt: TGTGCCAGCAGTGAACAGGGACTTGACTACGAGCAGTACTTC
v_call: TRBV29-1; clone_size: .; d_call: TRBD1; j_call: TRBJ2-7; cdr3_aa: CSVEVPLSGGYEQYF; cdr3_nt: TGCAGCGTTGAAGTTCCCCTCTCAGGGGGCTACGAGCAGTACTTC
v_call: TRBV28; clone_size: .; d_call: TRBD2; j_call: TRBJ2-3; cdr3_aa: CASSATSGSTDTQYF; cdr3_nt: TGTGCCAGCAGTGCGACTAGCGGCTCAACAGATACGCAGTATTTT
v_call: TRBV27; clone_size: .; d_call: TRBD1; j_call: TRBJ2-7; cdr3_aa: CASSFFSRGNEQYF; cdr3_nt: TGTGCCAGCAGTTTCTTCTCCAGGGGGAACGAGCAGTACTTC
v_call: TRBV21-1; clone_size: .; d_call: .; j_call: TRBJ2-7; cdr3_aa: CASSKGQRGELADYEQYF; cdr3_nt: TGTGCCAGCAGCAAAGGTCAGCGAGGGGAACTAGCGGACTACGAGCAGTACTTC
v_call: TRBV7-9; clone_size: .; d_call: .; j_call: TRBJ1-5; cdr3_aa: CASSPAGSSNQPQHF; cdr3_nt: TGTGCCAGCAGCCCGGCGGGCAGTAGCAATCAGCCCCAGCATTTT
v_call: TRBV14; clone_size: .; d_call: .; j_call: TRBJ2-5; cdr3_aa: CASSQDSLAAETQYF; cdr3_nt: TGTGCCAGCAGCCAAGATTCACTAGCTGCGGAGACCCAGTACTTC
v_call: TRBV7-9; clone_size: .; d_call: .; j_call: TRBJ2-7; cdr3_aa: CASSFRETYEQYF; cdr3_nt: TGTGCCAGCAGCTTCAGGGAAACCTACGAGCAGTACTTC
v_call: TRBV28; clone_size: .; d_call: .; j_call: TRBJ1-2; cdr3_aa: CASSFQGTNYGYTF; cdr3_nt: TGTGCCAGCAGTTTTCAGGGCACGAACTATGGCTACACCTTC
v_call: TRBV9; clone_size: .; d_call: .; j_call: TRBJ2-3; cdr3_aa: CASSVDSRTQYF; cdr3_nt: TGTGCCAGCAGCGTGGACAGCCGTACGCAGTATTTT
v_call: TRBV27; clone_size: .; d_call: TRBD2; j_call: TRBJ2-7; cdr3_aa: CASSLSRLAGVEQYF; cdr3_nt: TGTGCCAGCAGTTTATCAAGACTAGCGGGAGTCGAGCAGTACTTC
v_call: TRBV19; clone_size: .; d_call: .; j_call: TRBJ1-1; cdr3_aa: CASSPAGTEMFRWTEAFF; cdr3_nt: TGTGCCAGTAGTCCCGCCGGGACGGAAATGTTCCGGTGGACTGAAGCTTTCTTT
v_call: TRBV9; clone_size: .; d_call: .; j_call: TRBJ2-1; cdr3_aa: CASSAFAGTLTYNEQFF; cdr3_nt: TGTGCCAGCAGCGCTTTCGCCGGGACCCTAACCTACAATGAGCAGTTCTTC
v_call: TRBV19; clone_size: .; d_call: .; j_call: TRBJ2-7; cdr3_aa: CASRSASSYEQYF; cdr3_nt: TGTGCCAGTAGGTCTGCTTCCTCCTACGAGCAGTACTTC
v_call: TRBV27; clone_size: .; d_call: .; j_call: TRBJ2-1; cdr3_aa: CASSFPRRGINEQFF; cdr3_nt: TGTGCCAGCAGTTTCCCCCGGCGCGGTATCAATGAGCAGTTCTTC
v_call: TRBV7-7; clone_size: .; d_call: .; j_call: TRBJ2-1; cdr3_aa: CASSLQAPPYNEQFF; cdr3_nt: TGTGCCAGCAGCTTACAGGCGCCCCCCTACAATGAGCAGTTCTTC
v_call: TRBV30; clone_size: .; d_call: .; j_call: TRBJ2-7; cdr3_aa: CAWSRGIEQYF; cdr3_nt: TGTGCCTGGAGTCGGGGTATCGAGCAGTACTTC
v_call: TRBV19; clone_size: .; d_call: TRBD2; j_call: TRBJ2-7; cdr3_aa: CASSYRGLAAYEQYF; cdr3_nt: TGTGCCAGTAGTTACCGTGGACTAGCGGCTTACGAGCAGTACTTC
v_call: TRBV5-8; clone_size: .; d_call: TRBD1; j_call: TRBJ2-5; cdr3_aa: CASSLPQGVQETQYF; cdr3_nt: TGTGCCAGCAGCTTGCCACAGGGGGTACAAGAGACCCAGTACTTC
v_call: TRBV28; clone_size: .; d_call: TRBD2; j_call: TRBJ2-1; cdr3_aa: CASSARTSGGYNEQFF; cdr3_nt: TGTGCCAGCAGTGCTCGGACTAGCGGGGGTTACAATGAGCAGTTCTTC
v_call: TRBV11-2; clone_size: .; d_call: .; j_call: TRBJ1-2; cdr3_aa: CASSPLGGFYGYTF; cdr3_nt: TGTGCCAGCAGCCCACTAGGGGGGTTCTATGGCTACACCTTC
v_call: TRBV9; clone_size: .; d_call: TRBD1; j_call: TRBJ1-2; cdr3_aa: CASSVTGVNGYTF; cdr3_nt: TGTGCCAGCAGCGTAACAGGGGTGAATGGCTACACCTTC
v_call: TRBV27; clone_size: .; d_call: TRBD2; j_call: TRBJ2-2; cdr3_aa: CASSLIGAGRLVGELFF; cdr3_nt: TGTGCCAGCAGTTTAATTGGAGCGGGAAGGTTGGTCGGGGAGCTGTTTTTT